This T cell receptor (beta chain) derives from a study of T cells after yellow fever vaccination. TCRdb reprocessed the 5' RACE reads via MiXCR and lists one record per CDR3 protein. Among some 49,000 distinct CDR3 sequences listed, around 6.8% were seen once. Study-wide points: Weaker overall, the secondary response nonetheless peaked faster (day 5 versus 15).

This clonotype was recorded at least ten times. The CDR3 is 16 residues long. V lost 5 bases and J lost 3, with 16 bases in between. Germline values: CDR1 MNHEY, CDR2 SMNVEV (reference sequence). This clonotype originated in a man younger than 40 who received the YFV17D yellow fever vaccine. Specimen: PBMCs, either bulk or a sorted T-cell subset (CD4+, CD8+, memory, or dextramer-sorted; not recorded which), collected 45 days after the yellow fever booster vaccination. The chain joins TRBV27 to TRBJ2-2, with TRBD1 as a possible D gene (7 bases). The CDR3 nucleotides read TGTGCCAGCAGTCTAAGGGGGGACAGTTACACCGGGGAGCTGTTTTTT. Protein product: CASSLRGDSYTGELFF.